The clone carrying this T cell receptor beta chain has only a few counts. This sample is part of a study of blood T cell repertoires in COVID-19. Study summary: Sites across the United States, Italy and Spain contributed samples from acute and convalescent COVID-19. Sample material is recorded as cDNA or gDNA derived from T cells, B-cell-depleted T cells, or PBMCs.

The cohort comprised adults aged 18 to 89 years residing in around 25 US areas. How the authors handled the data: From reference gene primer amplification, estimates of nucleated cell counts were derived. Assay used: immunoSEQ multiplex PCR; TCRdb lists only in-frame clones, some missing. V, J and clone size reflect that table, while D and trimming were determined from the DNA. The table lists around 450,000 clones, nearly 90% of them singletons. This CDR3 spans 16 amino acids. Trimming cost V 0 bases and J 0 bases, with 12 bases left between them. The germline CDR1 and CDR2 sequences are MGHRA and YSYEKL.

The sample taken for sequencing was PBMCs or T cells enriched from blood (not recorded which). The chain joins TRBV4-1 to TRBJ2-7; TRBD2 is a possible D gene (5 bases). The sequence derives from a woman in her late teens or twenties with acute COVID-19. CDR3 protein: CASSQEGSARSYEQYF. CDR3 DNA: TGCGCCAGCAGCCAAGAAGGGAGCGCGCGCTCCTACGAGCAGTACTTC.